This T cell receptor beta chain was obtained from a study of Ad26.COV2.S vaccination and SARS-CoV-2 variants. V lost 0 bases and J lost 0, with 6 bases in between. This CDR3 has 14 residues. CDR1 is SGDLS and CDR2 is YYNGEE in the germline V gene. Sequencing used immunoSEQ multiplex PCR; TCRdb keeps in-frame clones, though not all of them. The data hold around 270,000 clones, with around 88% observed a single time. The treatment here: 15 to 20 received Ad26.COV2.S at low or high dose, single or two shots; about five received placebo; per-sample allocation not given. Specimens were obtained on day 63 following the first vaccine or placebo injection.

This sequence was found in a person between 18 and 65 years old who received the Ad26.COV2.S COVID-19 vaccine or a placebo. The source material was peripheral blood, sampled in a trial of Ad26.COV2.S vaccine versus placebo. V gene TRBV9 combines with J gene TRBJ1-1; D unresolved. As DNA, the CDR3 is TGTGCCAGCAGCGTAGATGGCGTGAACACTGAAGCTTTCTTT. Protein sequence: CASSVDGVNTEAFF.